This is a list of T cell receptor beta chains from one sample in a study of blood T cell repertoires in COVID-19. Libraries were prepared by immunoSEQ multiplex PCR; TCRdb keeps only in-frame clonotypes and omits some of them. The data show tens of thousands of clones, around 91% seen once. The sample was peripheral blood. These receptors all stem from an older man with active or convalescent COVID-19. Both conserved end residues are part of each CDR3. A D gene is named only where the DNA matches it firmly. The size of a clone is reported for some rows only, either as once, few or many, or as a class for expanded clones.

cdr3_nt,cdr3_aa,d_call,clone_size,j_call,v_call
TGTGCCAGCAGCTCCGCCGGGACAGGGGGCCGGTCCCTCCACTTT,CASSSAGTGGRSLHF,TRBD1,NA,TRBJ1-6,TRBV7-6
TGTGCCAGCAGTTCGGGACAGTGGGGCACTGAAGCTTTCTTT,CASSSGQWGTEAFF,TRBD1,NA,TRBJ1-1,TRBV25-1
TGTGCCAGCAGCCACGCTCAGTTTAACACTGAAGCTTTCTTT,CASSHAQFNTEAFF,NA,NA,TRBJ1-1,TRBV4-2
TGTGCCAGCAGCTTCCAGGGGGCGCCTGAAAAACTGTTTTTT,CASSFQGAPEKLFF,TRBD1,NA,TRBJ1-4,TRBV5-6
TGTGCCAGCAGCCGCGGGGCCGGAGAAGGGAACACTGAAGCTTTCTTT,CASSRGAGEGNTEAFF,NA,NA,TRBJ1-1,TRBV5-8
TGTGCCAGCAGTTTGCAGGCTAACTATGGCTACACCTTC,CASSLQANYGYTF,NA,NA,TRBJ1-2,TRBV27
TGTGCCAGCAGTCCCCGCCCGGTGGGAGACAGGGGTGGCAATCAGCCCCAGCATTTT,CASSPRPVGDRGGNQPQHF,TRBD1,NA,TRBJ1-5,TRBV6-2/TRBV6-3
TGTGCCAGCAGCACTCGACCGGGACAGGTGGAGACCCAGTACTTC,CASSTRPGQVETQYF,TRBD1,NA,TRBJ2-5,TRBV9
TGTGCCACCTCTATCCAGGGGGGATACGAGCAGTACTTC,CATSIQGGYEQYF,NA,NA,TRBJ2-7,TRBV24-1
TGTGCCAGCAGGTATACTAGGGGACTAGCGGGGGGCCTTGTCTCCTACAATGAGCAGTTCTTC,CASRYTRGLAGGLVSYNEQFF,NA,NA,TRBJ2-1,TRBV21-1
TGTGCCACCAGCAGCGGGACTAGCGGGGGCACAGATACGCAGTATTTT,CATSSGTSGGTDTQYF,TRBD2,NA,TRBJ2-3,TRBV15
TGTGCCAGCAGTGGACCCGGACAGTTCAATTCACCCCTCCACTTT,CASSGPGQFNSPLHF,NA,once,TRBJ1-6,TRBV2
TGTGCCAGCAGCGCAACTAGCGGGACCAAAGGAGAGACCCAGTACTTC,CASSATSGTKGETQYF,TRBD2,NA,TRBJ2-5,TRBV9
TGTGCCAGCAGCGTGAGGACTGGCCAAGAGACCCAGTACTTC,CASSVRTGQETQYF,NA,NA,TRBJ2-5,TRBV9
TGCGCCAGCAGCTTGACAGCCCAAGAGACCCAGTACTTC,CASSLTAQETQYF,NA,NA,TRBJ2-5,TRBV5-1
TGTGCCAGCAGCTCCGGGGTCTATGGCTACACCTTC,CASSSGVYGYTF,NA,NA,TRBJ1-2,TRBV5-4
TGTGCCAGCAGCTTAGACCGGGGAGTCACCTATGGCTACACCTTC,CASSLDRGVTYGYTF,NA,once,TRBJ1-2,TRBV7-9
TGTGCCAGCAGCACTAGCGGGGGGTCGAACACCGGGGAGCTGTTTTTT,CASSTSGGSNTGELFF,TRBD2,NA,TRBJ2-2,TRBV13
TGTGCCAGCTCACGAGGGGGTGAGGACACTGAAGCTTTCTTT,CASSRGGEDTEAFF,NA,NA,TRBJ1-1,TRBV18
TGTGCCAGCAGCCGTGGAATTTTGGGGGCGACAGATACGCAGTATTTT,CASSRGILGATDTQYF,NA,NA,TRBJ2-3,TRBV11-2
TGTGCCACCAGTGACCCCGGACAGGGTGCGGACACCATATATTTT,CATSDPGQGADTIYF,TRBD1,NA,TRBJ1-3,TRBV24-1
TGTGCCAGCAGTTACCCGTCCTCGGGAAATCAGCCCCAGCATTTT,CASSYPSSGNQPQHF,NA,NA,TRBJ1-5,TRBV6-6
TGTGCCTGGGAACCAGGGCACTCTGGAAACACCATATATTTT,CAWEPGHSGNTIYF,NA,NA,TRBJ1-3,TRBV30
TGTGCCAGCAGTGAAACGGGGGAAGAGACCCAGTACTTC,CASSETGEETQYF,NA,NA,TRBJ2-5,TRBV6-1
TGTGCCAGCAGTTTATGGACAGGGGTCGGCTACACCTTC,CASSLWTGVGYTF,TRBD1,NA,TRBJ1-2,TRBV27
TGTGCCAGCCTAGACAGGGTAGACAATCAGCCCCAGCATTTT,CASLDRVDNQPQHF,TRBD1,NA,TRBJ1-5,TRBV6-6
TGTGCCAGTAAATTACAGGGGGCCGACGAGCAGTACTTC,CASKLQGADEQYF,TRBD1,NA,TRBJ2-7,TRBV12-3/TRBV12-4
TGTGCCAGCAGCTTACAGGGGGCGCGAAATGAGCAGTTCTTC,CASSLQGARNEQFF,TRBD1,NA,TRBJ2-1,TRBV7-2
TGTGCCAGCAGGCCCTGGACAGGGTTCGGGGAGCTGTTTTTT,CASRPWTGFGELFF,TRBD1,NA,TRBJ2-2,TRBV2
TGTGCCAGCAGACGGGGGGCTGATTACAATGAGCAGTTCTTC,CASRRGADYNEQFF,NA,NA,TRBJ2-1,TRBV27
TGTGCCAGCAGCTTAAGGGACAGCGAAAAACTGTTTTTT,CASSLRDSEKLFF,TRBD1,NA,TRBJ1-4,TRBV5-4
TGTGCCAGCAGCTTGGTGGGAGGATCCGCGGAACGTGGCTACACCTTC,CASSLVGGSAERGYTF,NA,NA,TRBJ1-2,TRBV5-5
TGTGCCAGCGGCTTACAGCTTACCACAGATACGCAGTATTTT,CASGLQLTTDTQYF,NA,few,TRBJ2-3,TRBV2
TGTGCCAGCAGCCAACCCGGACAGGGGGCGAACACTGAAGCTTTCTTT,CASSQPGQGANTEAFF,TRBD1,NA,TRBJ1-1,TRBV16
TGTGCCAGTAGAAGACAGGGTAAAGGGGCGAACACCGGGGAGCTGTTTTTT,CASRRQGKGANTGELFF,TRBD1,NA,TRBJ2-2,TRBV19
TGTGCCAGCAGCGGAACCCGGACAGGAACTAGCAATCAGCCCCAGCATTTT,CASSGTRTGTSNQPQHF,TRBD1,NA,TRBJ1-5,TRBV5-6
TGCGCCAGCCAGGGAGGGTTCCGTGAAAAACTGTTTTTT,CASQGGFREKLFF,NA,NA,TRBJ1-4,TRBV5-1
TGTGCCAGCTTTACAGCGAACACTGAAGCTTTCTTT,CASFTANTEAFF,NA,few,TRBJ1-1,TRBV6-5
TGTGCCAGCAGTTTAGAAGGGGCTCAGCCCCAGCATTTT,CASSLEGAQPQHF,NA,once,TRBJ1-5,TRBV12-3/TRBV12-4
TGTGCCACCAGTGGGGGTAACGGAGGACAGGACTATGGCTACACCTTC,CATSGGNGGQDYGYTF,TRBD1,once,TRBJ1-2,TRBV24-1
TGTGCCAGCAGCTCGATACGGACTAGCGGGGGGGGCACAGATACGCAGTATTTT,CASSSIRTSGGGTDTQYF,TRBD2,NA,TRBJ2-3,TRBV7-3
TGTGCCAGCAGTCAACGACAGGGTTCCAACTATGGCTACACCTTC,CASSQRQGSNYGYTF,TRBD1,once,TRBJ1-2,TRBV6-5
TGTGCCATCTCGGGGGGCCCTTGGTACGAGCAGTACTTC,CAISGGPWYEQYF,NA,NA,TRBJ2-7,TRBV28
TGTGCCAGCAGTTACTCGGCAGGGGGAGATTCACCCCTCCACTTT,CASSYSAGGDSPLHF,TRBD1,NA,TRBJ1-6,TRBV6-5
TGCGCCAGCAGCTTGGCCGAAGGGGGCAGTGAGACCCAGTACTTC,CASSLAEGGSETQYF,TRBD1,NA,TRBJ2-5,TRBV5-1
TGTGCCAGCAGAGACAGGACCGGCAATCAGCCCCAGCATTTT,CASRDRTGNQPQHF,NA,many,TRBJ1-5,TRBV6-6
TGTGCCAGCAGTGTCTCCCCGGGACAGGGGTGGCTAGGCGAGACCCAGTACTTC,CASSVSPGQGWLGETQYF,TRBD1,NA,TRBJ2-5,TRBV2
TGTGCCAGTACCCCGACAGGTCCTAACTATGGCTACACCTTC,CASTPTGPNYGYTF,NA,NA,TRBJ1-2,TRBV19
TGTGCCGGCCGGGGGAGTGGGACTGAAGCTTTCTTT,CAGRGSGTEAFF,NA,NA,TRBJ1-1,TRBV28
TGCGCCAGCAGCCACTTCTCCGGGCAGCGGGGGGGCCCCGGGGAGCTGTTTTTT,CASSHFSGQRGGPGELFF,TRBD2,NA,TRBJ2-2,TRBV4-3
TGTGCCAGCAGTGGGCCCCGGGGGGCAGGAGACTATGGCTACACCTTC,CASSGPRGAGDYGYTF,NA,NA,TRBJ1-2,TRBV2
TGTGCCAGTAATTCGGGACTGCTTAATGAAAAACTGTTTTTT,CASNSGLLNEKLFF,NA,NA,TRBJ1-4,TRBV19
TGTGCCAGTAGTAGGGGACAGACAAACTATGGCTACACCTTC,CASSRGQTNYGYTF,TRBD1,NA,TRBJ1-2,TRBV19